This T cell receptor (beta chain) originates from a study of T cells after somatic rescue of genetic block. CDR1 is MDHEN, CDR2 SYDVKM, per germline. The CDR3 runs 13 residues. Deletions cut 6 bases from V and 2 bases from J, with 11 bases between. Profiled with immunoSEQ multiplex PCR; TCRdb holds only in-frame clones, not every one. The table includes 88,000 or so clones, approximately 90% detected once. The origin of this receptor is a woman between 18 and 30 years old. Sequences were obtained from peripheral blood mononuclear cells (PBMCs). V gene TRBV28 combines with J gene TRBJ2-7; perhaps D is TRBD1 or TRBD2 (6 bases each). The CDR3 spells CASSRGRAYEQYF. The CDR3, as DNA: TGTGCCAGCAGCCGGGGGCGGGCCTACGAGCAGTACTTC.